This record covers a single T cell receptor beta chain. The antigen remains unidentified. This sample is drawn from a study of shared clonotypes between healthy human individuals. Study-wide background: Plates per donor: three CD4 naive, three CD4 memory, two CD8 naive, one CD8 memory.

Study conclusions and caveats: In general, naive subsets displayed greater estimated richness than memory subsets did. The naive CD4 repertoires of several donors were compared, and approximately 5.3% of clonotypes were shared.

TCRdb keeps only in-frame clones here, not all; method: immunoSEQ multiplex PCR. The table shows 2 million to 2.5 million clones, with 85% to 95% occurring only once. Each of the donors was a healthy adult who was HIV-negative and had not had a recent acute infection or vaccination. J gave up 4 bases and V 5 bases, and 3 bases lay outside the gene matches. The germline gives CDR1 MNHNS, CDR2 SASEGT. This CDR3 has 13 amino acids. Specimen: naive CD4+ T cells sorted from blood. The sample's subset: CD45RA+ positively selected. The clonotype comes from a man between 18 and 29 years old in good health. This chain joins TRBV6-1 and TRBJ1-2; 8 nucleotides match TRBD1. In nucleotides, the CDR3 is TGTGCCAGCAGTAACACAGGGGGCTATGGCTACACCTTC. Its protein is CASSNTGGYGYTF.